This T cell receptor beta chain came from a study of regulatory T cells in long-lasting Graves disease. The time point is: newly diagnosed GD, antithyroid drugs for less than 3 months. Isolated PBMC RNA provided the starting material for the TCR library. To make TCR beta libraries, researchers used iRepertoire HTBI primers and Arm-PCR of CDR3 regions. Each CDR3 protein is one row after TCRdb ran MiXCR on the multiplex PCR reads. The sample holds around 250,000 distinct CDR3 sequences, just over 20% seen once. The V gene's germline CDR1 is MNHEY and CDR2 SVGEGT. There are 14 residues in the CDR3. The junction had 4 bases not matched to a gene; V was cut back by 7 bases and J by 3 bases. Ten or more counts support this clonotype.

This specimen was peripheral blood mononuclear cells (PBMCs), taken at new diagnosis, from a patient treated with antithyroid drugs. The receptor comes from a female donor with Graves disease. This sequence joins TRBV6-2 or TRBV6-3 and TRBJ2-7, with 12 bases lining up with TRBD1. In nucleotides, the CDR3 is TGTGCCAGCATCCGGGACAGGGGGCACTACGAGCAGTACTTC. It is translated as CASIRDRGHYEQYF.